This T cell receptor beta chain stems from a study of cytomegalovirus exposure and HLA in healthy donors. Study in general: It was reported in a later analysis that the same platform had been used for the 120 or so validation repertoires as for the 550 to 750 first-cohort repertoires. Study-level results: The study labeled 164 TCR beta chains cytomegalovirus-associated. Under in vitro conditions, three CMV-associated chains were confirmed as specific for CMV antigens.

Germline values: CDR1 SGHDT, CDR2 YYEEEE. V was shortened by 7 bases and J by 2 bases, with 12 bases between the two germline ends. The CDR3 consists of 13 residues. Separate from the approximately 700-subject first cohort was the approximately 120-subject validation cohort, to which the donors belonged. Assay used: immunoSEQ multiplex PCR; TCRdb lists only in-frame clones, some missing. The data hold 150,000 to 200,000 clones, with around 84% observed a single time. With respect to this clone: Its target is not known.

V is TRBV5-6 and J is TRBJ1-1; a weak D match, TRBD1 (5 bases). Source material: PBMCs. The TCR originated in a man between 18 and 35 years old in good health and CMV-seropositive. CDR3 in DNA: TGTGCCAGCCGTCCCGGACAAAACACTGAAGCTTTCTTT. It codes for CASRPGQNTEAFF.